These T cell receptor beta chains were read from a single sample in a study of response to subunit inactivated influenza vaccine. Each CDR3 protein gets one entry after TCRdb re-called the RT-PCR reads with MiXCR. The table has some 300,000 distinct CDR3 sequences, 20% to 25% seen once; the top ten hold 9% to 12%. This material consisted of PBMCs from blood, taken about 20 months after vaccination. The source of these receptors is a man aged 45-69 years who received an inactivated influenza vaccine. CDR3s include the opening cysteine and the closing phenylalanine or tryptophan. Each record gives: J gene, V gene, clone size, D gene, CDR3 protein, CDR3 DNA. A D gene is named only where the DNA matches it firmly. A row's size may be missing; if present it is once, few, many or a size class.

j_gene: TRBJ2-2; v_gene: TRBV11-2; abundance: once; d_gene: -; CDR3aa: CASSRRLDVSGELFF; CDR3nt: TGTGCCAGCAGCAGAAGACTAGATGTTTCCGGGGAGCTGTTTTTT
j_gene: TRBJ1-6; v_gene: TRBV15; abundance: -; d_gene: TRBD1; CDR3aa: CATSRDGGTGGAYNSPLHF; CDR3nt: TGTGCCACCAGCAGAGATGGGGGGACAGGGGGCGCCTATAATTCACCCCTCCACTTT
j_gene: TRBJ2-1; v_gene: TRBV12-3/TRBV12-4; abundance: -; d_gene: -; CDR3aa: CASSLGTGYEQFF; CDR3nt: TGTGCCAGCAGCCTAGGGACCGGCTATGAGCAGTTCTTC
j_gene: TRBJ1-2; v_gene: TRBV29-1; abundance: many; d_gene: -; CDR3aa: CSVEEDGRSRNYGYTF; CDR3nt: TGCAGCGTTGAAGAGGATGGGCGAAGTCGGAACTATGGCTACACCTTC
j_gene: TRBJ2-5; v_gene: TRBV12-3/TRBV12-4; abundance: few; d_gene: TRBD2; CDR3aa: CASSKGTSGQKTQYF; CDR3nt: TGTGCCAGCAGCAAGGGGACTAGCGGCCAGAAGACCCAGTACTTC
j_gene: TRBJ1-4; v_gene: TRBV20-1; abundance: -; d_gene: TRBD1; CDR3aa: CSASGGREKLFF; CDR3nt: TGCAGTGCTTCAGGGGGCAGGGAAAAACTGTTTTTT
j_gene: TRBJ1-6; v_gene: TRBV5-1; abundance: -; d_gene: -; CDR3aa: CASSPMTAYNSPLHF; CDR3nt: TGCGCCAGCAGCCCGATGACAGCGTATAATTCACCCCTCCACTTT
j_gene: TRBJ2-1; v_gene: TRBV20-1; abundance: -; d_gene: TRBD2; CDR3aa: CSATTAGGANNEQFF; CDR3nt: TGCAGTGCCACCACAGCGGGAGGGGCCAACAATGAGCAGTTCTTC
j_gene: TRBJ2-1; v_gene: TRBV10-3; abundance: many; d_gene: -; CDR3aa: CAISAIGNNNEQFF; CDR3nt: TGTGCCATCAGTGCTATCGGGAACAACAATGAGCAGTTCTTC
j_gene: TRBJ1-6; v_gene: TRBV20-1; abundance: -; d_gene: -; CDR3aa: CSASPPDLGNSPLHF; CDR3nt: TGCAGTGCTAGTCCCCCAGACCTCGGTAATTCACCCCTCCACTTT
j_gene: TRBJ2-7; v_gene: TRBV4-2; abundance: -; d_gene: TRBD1; CDR3aa: CASSQGQGAVEQYF; CDR3nt: TGTGCCAGCAGCCAGGGACAGGGGGCGGTTGAGCAGTACTTC
j_gene: TRBJ1-6; v_gene: TRBV15; abundance: few; d_gene: -; CDR3aa: CATSSRRNNSPLHF; CDR3nt: TGTGCCACCAGCAGCCGGCGGAATAATTCACCCCTCCACTTT
j_gene: TRBJ1-4; v_gene: TRBV6-1; abundance: few; d_gene: TRBD1; CDR3aa: CASSEWGQGREKLFF; CDR3nt: TGTGCCAGCAGTGAGTGGGGACAGGGTCGTGAAAAACTGTTTTTT
j_gene: TRBJ1-2; v_gene: TRBV5-4; abundance: -; d_gene: -; CDR3aa: CASSLGGRANYGYTF; CDR3nt: TGTGCCAGCAGCTTGGGTGGCCGAGCTAACTATGGCTACACCTTC
j_gene: TRBJ2-1; v_gene: TRBV7-7; abundance: -; d_gene: -; CDR3aa: CASSLTRYHEQFF; CDR3nt: TGTGCCAGCAGCTTGACAAGGTATCATGAGCAGTTCTTC
j_gene: TRBJ1-2; v_gene: TRBV12-3/TRBV12-4; abundance: few; d_gene: -; CDR3aa: CASSPSRGPRDYGYTF; CDR3nt: TGTGCCAGCAGCCCATCTCGGGGCCCGCGGGACTATGGCTACACCTTC
j_gene: TRBJ1-1; v_gene: TRBV3-1; abundance: few; d_gene: -; CDR3aa: CASSHNAVNTEAFF; CDR3nt: TGTGCCAGCAGCCATAACGCGGTAAACACTGAAGCTTTCTTT
j_gene: TRBJ1-2; v_gene: TRBV5-1; abundance: -; d_gene: -; CDR3aa: CASSSGTLFGYGYTF; CDR3nt: TGCGCCAGCAGCTCCGGGACACTTTTTGGCTATGGCTACACCTTC
j_gene: TRBJ1-1; v_gene: TRBV30; abundance: -; d_gene: -; CDR3aa: CAWSKGLNTEAFF; CDR3nt: TGTGCCTGGAGTAAGGGACTGAACACTGAAGCTTTCTTT
j_gene: TRBJ2-3; v_gene: TRBV12-3/TRBV12-4; abundance: -; d_gene: TRBD2; CDR3aa: CASNLGTSDTDTQYF; CDR3nt: TGTGCCAGCAACCTTGGGACTAGCGACACAGATACGCAGTATTTT
j_gene: TRBJ2-5; v_gene: TRBV5-1; abundance: -; d_gene: -; CDR3aa: CASSLPGAQKTQYF; CDR3nt: TGCGCCAGCAGCTTGCCGGGGGCCCAGAAGACCCAGTACTTC
j_gene: TRBJ2-6; v_gene: TRBV6-5; abundance: few; d_gene: -; CDR3aa: CASSYKGANVLTF; CDR3nt: TGTGCCAGCAGTTACAAGGGGGCCAACGTCCTGACTTTC
j_gene: TRBJ1-1; v_gene: TRBV3-1; abundance: few; d_gene: -; CDR3aa: CASSLSDSYTEAFF; CDR3nt: TGTGCCAGCAGCCTTTCGGACAGCTACACTGAAGCTTTCTTT
j_gene: TRBJ1-6; v_gene: TRBV7-8; abundance: many; d_gene: -; CDR3aa: CASSLAGLDWDTRANSPLHF; CDR3nt: TGTGCCAGCAGCTTAGCGGGTTTAGATTGGGACACAAGGGCTAATTCACCCCTCCACTTT
j_gene: TRBJ1-1; v_gene: TRBV6-2/TRBV6-3; abundance: few; d_gene: TRBD1; CDR3aa: CASSYSRTTTGTWNTEAFF; CDR3nt: TGTGCCAGCAGTTACTCAAGGACGACGACAGGGACGTGGAACACTGAAGCTTTCTTT
j_gene: TRBJ2-1; v_gene: TRBV30; abundance: few; d_gene: TRBD2; CDR3aa: CAWSGLAGGRSYNEQFF; CDR3nt: TGTGCCTGGAGTGGACTAGCGGGAGGCCGCAGCTACAATGAGCAGTTCTTC
j_gene: TRBJ2-3; v_gene: TRBV2; abundance: few; d_gene: -; CDR3aa: CASGEGTDTQYF; CDR3nt: TGTGCCAGCGGGGAGGGCACAGATACGCAGTATTTT
j_gene: TRBJ1-1; v_gene: TRBV7-8; abundance: few; d_gene: -; CDR3aa: CASSLGGGGAGMGTEAFF; CDR3nt: TGTGCCAGCAGCTTAGGCGGTGGGGGGGCCGGGATGGGCACTGAAGCTTTCTTT
j_gene: TRBJ2-1; v_gene: TRBV11-1; abundance: -; d_gene: TRBD1; CDR3aa: CASSLVDRVYNEQFF; CDR3nt: TGTGCCAGCAGCTTAGTCGACAGGGTTTACAATGAGCAGTTCTTC
j_gene: TRBJ2-1; v_gene: TRBV5-1; abundance: few; d_gene: TRBD2; CDR3aa: CASSLAPSLAGVYNEQFF; CDR3nt: TGCGCCAGCAGCTTGGCCCCCTCACTAGCGGGAGTATACAATGAGCAGTTCTTC
j_gene: TRBJ2-3; v_gene: TRBV5-1; abundance: few; d_gene: -; CDR3aa: CASSLFVGSRQYTDTQYF; CDR3nt: TGCGCCAGCAGCTTGTTTGTTGGCTCGAGGCAATACACAGATACGCAGTATTTT
j_gene: TRBJ2-2; v_gene: TRBV12-3/TRBV12-4; abundance: -; d_gene: TRBD2; CDR3aa: CATARNSGAGTGELFF; CDR3nt: TGTGCCACCGCTCGTAATAGCGGGGCGGGCACCGGGGAGCTGTTTTTT
j_gene: TRBJ2-7; v_gene: TRBV29-1; abundance: few; d_gene: -; CDR3aa: CSVENPTNYEQYF; CDR3nt: TGCAGCGTTGAGAATCCTACCAATTACGAGCAGTACTTC
j_gene: TRBJ1-3; v_gene: TRBV20-1; abundance: few; d_gene: -; CDR3aa: CSARDLRQAVSGNTIYF; CDR3nt: TGCAGTGCTAGAGATCTTCGCCAGGCTGTCTCTGGAAACACCATATATTTT
j_gene: TRBJ2-1; v_gene: TRBV24-1; abundance: -; d_gene: TRBD2; CDR3aa: CATSGGTSGALRAYNEQFF; CDR3nt: TGTGCCACCAGTGGAGGGACTAGCGGGGCACTGAGGGCCTACAATGAGCAGTTCTTC
j_gene: TRBJ2-1; v_gene: TRBV27; abundance: -; d_gene: -; CDR3aa: CASSLVRAGTTYNEQFF; CDR3nt: TGTGCCAGCAGTTTAGTGAGGGCCGGGACAACCTACAATGAGCAGTTCTTC
j_gene: TRBJ2-1; v_gene: TRBV6-1; abundance: -; d_gene: TRBD1; CDR3aa: CASSGPGQGDEQFF; CDR3nt: TGTGCCAGCTCCGGTCCGGGACAGGGGGATGAGCAGTTCTTC
j_gene: TRBJ1-1; v_gene: TRBV9; abundance: many; d_gene: -; CDR3aa: CASSVGNSNTEAFF; CDR3nt: TGTGCCAGCAGCGTAGGGAACAGCAACACTGAAGCTTTCTTT
j_gene: TRBJ1-6; v_gene: TRBV5-6; abundance: few; d_gene: -; CDR3aa: CASSSSVLNSPLHF; CDR3nt: TGTGCCAGCAGCTCTTCGGTGCTAAATTCACCCCTCCACTTT
j_gene: TRBJ1-2; v_gene: TRBV20-1; abundance: -; d_gene: TRBD1; CDR3aa: CSVPGQGDSGYTF; CDR3nt: TGCAGTGTCCCGGGACAGGGGGACAGTGGCTACACCTTC
j_gene: TRBJ2-7; v_gene: TRBV5-1; abundance: -; d_gene: -; CDR3aa: CASSFRTSSYEQYF; CDR3nt: TGCGCCAGCAGCTTTAGGACAAGCTCCTACGAGCAGTACTTC
j_gene: TRBJ1-2; v_gene: TRBV6-5; abundance: -; d_gene: -; CDR3aa: CASSYRGETNYGYTF; CDR3nt: TGTGCCAGCAGTTACAGGGGGGAAACTAACTATGGCTACACCTTC